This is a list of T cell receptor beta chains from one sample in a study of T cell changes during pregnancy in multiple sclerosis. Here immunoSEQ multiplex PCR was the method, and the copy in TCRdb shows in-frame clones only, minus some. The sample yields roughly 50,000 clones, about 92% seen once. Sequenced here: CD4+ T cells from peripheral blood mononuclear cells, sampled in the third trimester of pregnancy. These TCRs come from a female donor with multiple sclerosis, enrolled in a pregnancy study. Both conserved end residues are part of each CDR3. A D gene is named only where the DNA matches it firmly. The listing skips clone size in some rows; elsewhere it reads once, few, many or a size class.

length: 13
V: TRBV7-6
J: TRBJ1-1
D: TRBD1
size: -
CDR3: CASSPGQGSEAFF
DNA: TGTGCCAGCAGCCCGGGACAGGGGTCGGAAGCTTTCTTT

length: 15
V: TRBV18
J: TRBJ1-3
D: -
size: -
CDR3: CASSPREGPGNTIYF
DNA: TGTGCCAGCTCACCACGGGAGGGGCCCGGAAACACCATATATTTT

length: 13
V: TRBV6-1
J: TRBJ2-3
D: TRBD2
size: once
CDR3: CASMRGDTDTQYF
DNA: TGTGCCAGCATGCGGGGGGACACAGATACGCAGTATTTT

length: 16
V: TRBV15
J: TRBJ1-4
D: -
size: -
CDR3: CATSRGHPQGIEKLFF
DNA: TGTGCCACCAGCAGAGGCCACCCACAGGGAATTGAAAAACTGTTTTTT

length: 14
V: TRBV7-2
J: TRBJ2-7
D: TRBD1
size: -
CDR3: CASSYRQGTYEQYF
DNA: TGTGCCAGCAGCTATAGACAGGGAACCTACGAGCAGTACTTC

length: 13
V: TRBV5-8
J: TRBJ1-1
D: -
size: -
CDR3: CASSLQGNTEAFF
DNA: TGTGCCAGCAGCTTACAGGGGAACACTGAAGCTTTCTTT

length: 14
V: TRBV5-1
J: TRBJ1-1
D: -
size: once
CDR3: CASNGPGINTEAFF
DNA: TGCGCCAGCAATGGACCAGGGATTAACACTGAAGCTTTCTTT

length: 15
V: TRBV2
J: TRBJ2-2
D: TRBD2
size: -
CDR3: CASIGLAGGGGELFF
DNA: TGTGCCAGCATTGGACTAGCGGGAGGGGGCGGGGAGCTGTTTTTT

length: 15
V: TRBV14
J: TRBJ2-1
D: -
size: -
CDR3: CASSITGIVYNEQFF
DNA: TGTGCCAGCAGCATAACGGGTATCGTTTACAATGAGCAGTTCTTC

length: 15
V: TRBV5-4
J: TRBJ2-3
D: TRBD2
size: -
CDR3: CASSFGGFSTDTQYF
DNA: TGTGCCAGCAGCTTCGGGGGGTTTAGCACAGATACGCAGTATTTT

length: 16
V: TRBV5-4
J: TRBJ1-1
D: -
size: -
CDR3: CASSWPPGNMNTEAFF
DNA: TGTGCCAGCAGCTGGCCTCCGGGGAACATGAACACTGAAGCTTTCTTT

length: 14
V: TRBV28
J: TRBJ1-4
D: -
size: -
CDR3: CASLAGQISEKLFF
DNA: TGTGCCAGCTTAGCCGGACAAATATCTGAAAAACTGTTTTTT

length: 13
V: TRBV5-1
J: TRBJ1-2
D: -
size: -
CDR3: CASSPSPGGGYTF
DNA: TGCGCCAGCAGCCCGAGCCCCGGCGGGGGCTACACCTTC

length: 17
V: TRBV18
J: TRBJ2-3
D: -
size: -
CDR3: CASSRILQATSTDTQYF
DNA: TGTGCCAGCTCCCGAATTCTCCAGGCTACTAGCACAGATACGCAGTATTTT

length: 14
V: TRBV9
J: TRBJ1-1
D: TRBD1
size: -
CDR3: CASSVEQGGTEAFF
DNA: TGTGCCAGCAGCGTAGAACAGGGGGGGACTGAAGCTTTCTTT

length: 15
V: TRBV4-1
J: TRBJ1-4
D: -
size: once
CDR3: CASRPTGAYNEKLFF
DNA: TGCGCCAGCAGACCCACAGGAGCTTATAATGAAAAACTGTTTTTT

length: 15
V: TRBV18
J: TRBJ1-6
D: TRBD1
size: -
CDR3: CASSQEGAKNSPLHF
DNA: TGTGCCAGCTCACAGGAGGGGGCGAAGAATTCACCCCTCCACTTT

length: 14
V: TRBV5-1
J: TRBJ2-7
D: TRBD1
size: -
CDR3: CASSLDHRGNEQYF
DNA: TGCGCCAGCAGCTTGGACCACAGGGGCAACGAGCAGTACTTC

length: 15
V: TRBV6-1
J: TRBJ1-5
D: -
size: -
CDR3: CASSEVAGRNQPQHF
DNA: TGTGCCAGCAGTGAAGTGGCAGGCAGGAATCAGCCCCAGCATTTT

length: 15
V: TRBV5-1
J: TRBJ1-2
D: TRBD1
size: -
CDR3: CASSLGQGSGYGYTF
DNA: TGCGCCAGCAGCTTGGGACAGGGTAGCGGCTATGGCTACACCTTC

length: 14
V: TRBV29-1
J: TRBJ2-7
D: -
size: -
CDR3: CSVRIETAPYEQYF
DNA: TGCAGCGTTCGAATTGAGACAGCTCCCTACGAGCAGTACTTC

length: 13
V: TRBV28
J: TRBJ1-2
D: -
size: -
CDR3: CASSKHVSYGYTF
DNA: TGTGCCAGCAGCAAACATGTTTCCTATGGCTACACCTTC

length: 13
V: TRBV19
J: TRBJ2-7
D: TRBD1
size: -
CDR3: CASSSGQTYEQYF
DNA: TGTGCCAGTAGCTCGGGACAGACCTACGAGCAGTACTTC

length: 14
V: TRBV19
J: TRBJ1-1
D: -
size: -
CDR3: CASRGGTVNTEAFF
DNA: TGTGCCAGTAGGGGAGGGACGGTGAACACTGAAGCTTTCTTT

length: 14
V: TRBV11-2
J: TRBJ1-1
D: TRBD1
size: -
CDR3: CASSFRTGNAEAFF
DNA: TGTGCCAGCAGCTTTAGGACAGGGAACGCTGAAGCTTTCTTT

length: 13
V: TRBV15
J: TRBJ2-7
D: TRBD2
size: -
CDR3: CATSRAGGWEQYF
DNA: TGTGCCACCAGCAGAGCGGGGGGATGGGAGCAGTACTTC

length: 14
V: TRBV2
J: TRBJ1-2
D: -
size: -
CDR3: CASSEVSSGFGYTF
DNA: TGTGCCAGCAGTGAAGTTTCGTCGGGATTCGGCTACACCTTC

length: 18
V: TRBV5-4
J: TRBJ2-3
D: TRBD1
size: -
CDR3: CASSGGTGTLSSTDTQYF
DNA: TGTGCCAGCAGCGGGGGGACAGGGACCCTTTCCAGCACAGATACGCAGTATTTT

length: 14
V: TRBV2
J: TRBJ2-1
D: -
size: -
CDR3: CASRFDGSYNEQFF
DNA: TGTGCCAGCAGGTTCGACGGGTCCTACAATGAGCAGTTCTTC

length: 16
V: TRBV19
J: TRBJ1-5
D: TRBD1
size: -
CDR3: CASSTGQGVSAQPQHF
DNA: TGTGCCAGTAGTACCGGACAGGGAGTTTCGGCTCAGCCCCAGCATTTT

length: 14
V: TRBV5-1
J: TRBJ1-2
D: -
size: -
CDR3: CASSPSSGDYGYTF
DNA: TGCGCCAGCAGCCCATCGTCGGGGGACTATGGCTACACCTTC

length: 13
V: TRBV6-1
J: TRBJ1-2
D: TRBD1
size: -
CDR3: CASRRTGAYGYTF
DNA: TGTGCCAGCAGGCGGACAGGAGCCTATGGCTACACCTTC

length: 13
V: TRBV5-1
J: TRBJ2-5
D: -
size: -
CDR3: CASSRPGQETQYF
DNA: TGCGCCAGCAGCAGACCGGGCCAAGAGACCCAGTACTTC